One and the same sample provided the 27 T cell receptor beta chains below, sequenced in a study of shared clonotypes between healthy human individuals. CD45RO-negative, CCR7-positively selected cells formed the naive CD8 fraction, excluding terminally differentiated effector memory CD45RA+ cells. The table came from immunoSEQ multiplex PCR; TCRdb's copy has only in-frame clones and leaves some out. The table includes some 2.1 million clones, about 95% detected once. Sequencing used naive CD8+ T cells sorted from blood. The receptor source for this set is a man aged 18-30 years in good health.

V gene TRBV11-2 combines with J gene TRBJ2-2, with D perhaps TRBD2 (5 bases). Trimming shortened V by 1 base and J by 6 bases, and 9 bases separated the two germline ends. Per the germline V gene, CDR1 is SGHAT and CDR2 is FQNNGV. The CDR3 runs to 14 residues. CDR3 sequence reads: CASSLVGVSGELFF. Here the CDR3 DNA reads TGTGCCAGCAGCTTAGTCGGGGTATCCGGGGAGCTGTTTTTT.

V is TRBV28 and J is TRBJ1-3; TRBD1 might be the D (6 bases). Germline-derived CDR1 and CDR2 are MDHEN and SYDVKM. The CDR3 sequence is 15 residues long. Trimming shortened V by 6 bases and J by 3 bases, and 15 bases separated the two germline ends. DNA for the CDR3: TGTGCCAGCAGGCCCGAGGGGGGGTATGGAAACACCATATATTTT. Its translation: CASRPEGGYGNTIYF.

The chain is built from TRBV11-2 and TRBJ2-5; tentative D call: TRBD2 (5 bases). This CDR3 comprises 17 residues. CDR1 is SGHAT and CDR2 is FQNNGV in the germline V gene. V was cut by 2 bases and J by 1 base, with 17 bases left in between. This chain's CDR3 is CASSLLNLYGIQETQYF. The CDR3 DNA follows: TGTGCCAGCAGCTTACTCAATTTATACGGGATCCAAGAGACCCAGTACTTC. Full variable domain (outside the CDR3, taken from reference TRBV11-2 and TRBJ2-5): EAGVAQSPRYKIIEKRQSVAFWCNPISGHATLYWYQQILGQGPKLLIQFQNNGVVDDSQLPKDRFSAERLKGVDSTLKIQPAKLEDSAVYLCASSLLNLYGIQETQYFGPGTRLLVL.

Remarks on this clone: A read error is likely, as this CDR3 ends without the conserved phenylalanine or tryptophan. Because the CDR3's place on the DNA is in doubt, the DNA is left out and the CDR3 is given as listed by TCRdb. The V gene is TRBV12-2, the J gene TRBJ1-1; the tabulated D call, TRBD1, remains unverified against the DNA. TRBV12-2 is reported as a pseudogene. The CDR3 region is 11 residues in length, termini included. CDR3 loop: CASRPRDRGVV.

The chain is built from TRBV6-1 and TRBJ2-1; the match to TRBD1 covers 7 bases. CDR1 is MNHNS, CDR2 SASEGT, per germline. V gave up 6 bases and J gave up 2 bases; unmatched junction bases: 7. The CDR3 runs 15 residues. The CDR3 DNA reads as TGTGCCAGCAGCGTTGACAGGGCCCCCTACAATGAGCAGTTCTTC. Amino acid sequence: CASSVDRAPYNEQFF.

The CDR3 is CASSIGFQGHLPQHF. CDR3 nucleotides: TGTGCCAGTAGTATCGGCTTTCAGGGTCATTTGCCCCAGCATTTT. This chain links TRBV19 with TRBJ1-5, with D possibly being TRBD1 (5 bases). This CDR3 spans 15 amino acids. V shed 3 bases and J shed 9 bases, with 18 bases lying between them. CDR1 is LNHDA, CDR2 SQIVND, per germline (reference sequence).

A word on this clone: At the DNA level, this CDR3 is encoded by other sequences in the same sample as well. V usage is TRBV28 and J usage is TRBJ1-5; D is unclear. Per germline, CDR1 MDHEN and CDR2 SYDVKM. The V end was cut by 1 base, the J end by 5 bases, with 6 bases between. There are 13 residues in the CDR3. The CDR3 is CASSLLGYQPQHF. CDR3 sequence (DNA): TGTGCCAGCAGTTTATTGGGGTATCAGCCCCAGCATTTT.

This chain links TRBV28 with TRBJ1-5; TRBD1 matches 7 bases. The germline gives CDR1 MDHEN, CDR2 SYDVKM. Losses at the gene ends were 5 bases for V and 6 bases for J; bases not matched to a gene: 7. The CDR3 extends over 14 amino acids. The CDR3 protein is CASSPRQGVQPQHF. CDR3 in DNA: TGTGCCAGCAGTCCCAGACAGGGCGTTCAGCCCCAGCATTTT.

Only one count was recorded for this clone. The chain employs TRBV6-1 and TRBJ2-3, with 10 bases that match TRBD1. V shed 6 bases, J shed 5 bases, and the junction held 8 bases outside the gene matches. The CDR3 length is 15 residues. Germline loops: CDR1 MNHNS, CDR2 SASEGT. The CDR3 sequence: CASRVRDRGQDTQYF. The CDR3 coding sequence is TGTGCCAGCAGAGTCCGGGACAGGGGCCAAGATACGCAGTATTTT.

The V and J genes are TRBV9 and TRBJ2-1; D perhaps matches TRBD2 (5 bases). Germline V gives CDR1 SGDLS, CDR2 YYNGEE. V was shortened by 2 bases and J by 7 bases, with 10 bases between the two germline ends. The CDR3 is made up of 13 amino acids. CDR3 in DNA: TGTGCCAGCAGCGTGGACCCGGGGAATGAGCAGTTCTTC. This sequence encodes CASSVDPGNEQFF.

The chain combines TRBV10-3 with TRBJ2-1; 7 positions match TRBD1. After removal of 3 bases from V and 5 bases from J, the junction contained 7 bases not matched to a gene. This CDR3 spans 15 amino acids. Germline-derived CDR1 and CDR2 are ENHRY and SYGVKD. The CDR3 loop is CAISDTGQANNEQFF. The CDR3 coding sequence is TGTGCCATCAGTGATACCGGACAGGCAAACAATGAGCAGTTCTTC.

This rearrangement joins TRBV7-2 to TRBJ1-4; TRBD1 might be the D (6 bases). V was shortened by 5 bases and J by 4 bases, with 14 bases between the two germline ends. The germline gives CDR1 SGHTA, CDR2 FQGNSA. The CDR3 is 15 residues long. The CDR3 nucleotides read TGTGCCAGCAGCCCGACGGGGGGCATTAATGAAAAACTGTTTTTT. It specifies CASSPTGGINEKLFF.

As concerns this clone: Other DNA sequences in the same sample also yield this CDR3. CDR3 bases: TGTGCCATCAGTGAGTCAGGGGGGAGCTACGAGCAGTACTTC. Protein sequence: CAISESGGSYEQYF. The genes are TRBV10-3 and TRBJ2-7; tentatively, D is TRBD1 or TRBD2 (6 bases each). CDR3 length: 14 residues. CDR1 ENHRY and CDR2 SYGVKD come from the germline V gene. The V end was cut by 0 bases, the J end by 3 bases, with 9 bases between.

The chain combines TRBV11-2 with TRBJ2-7; possibly TRBD1 for D (7 bases). Per the germline V gene, CDR1 is SGHAT and CDR2 is FQNNGV. Trimming stripped 5 bases from V and 2 bases from J, with 10 bases between. The CDR3 runs to 13 residues. The CDR3 reads CASSAGQTYEQYF. For the CDR3, the DNA is TGTGCCAGCAGCGCGGGACAGACCTACGAGCAGTACTTC.

The J gene is TRBJ2-1, the V gene TRBV10-2, with 7 nucleotides matching TRBD2. The CDR3 consists of 15 residues. The V and J ends lost 7 bases and 10 bases, in that order; junction bases with no gene match: 16. Germline loops: CDR1 WSHSY, CDR2 SAAADI. CDR3 residues: CASMALALFRGEQFF. The CDR3 DNA sequence: TGCGCCAGCATGGCACTAGCGCTGTTTCGGGGGGAGCAGTTCTTC.

The chain has TRBV20-1 and TRBJ2-5; D is undetermined. V shed 5 bases and J shed 8 bases, with 12 bases lying between them. The V gene's germline CDR1 is DFQATT and CDR2 SNEGSKA (reference sequence). The CDR3 is made up of 11 amino acids. The CDR3 is CSADLGPTQYF. The CDR3 DNA sequence: TGCAGTGCTGACCTGGGCCCCACCCAGTACTTC.

The chain is built from TRBV29-1 and TRBJ2-7; D not resolved. Germline loops: CDR1 SQVTM, CDR2 ANQGSEA. The CDR3 has 14 residues. The V gene lost 6 bases and the J gene lost 4 bases, with 19 bases spanning the gap. CDR3 sequence: CSVPPHGYIYEQYF. Written as DNA, the CDR3 is TGCAGCGTCCCGCCCCACGGATATATTTACGAGCAGTACTTC.

This chain joins TRBV27 and TRBJ2-5; 7 positions agree with TRBD2. The ends lost 6 bases at V and 0 bases at J; junction bases unmatched: 10. The CDR3 length is 16 residues. CDR1 and CDR2 (germline): MNHEY, SMNVEV (reference sequence). The CDR3 bases are TGTGCCAGCAGCCGCCGGGGGGAGGCTTACCAAGAGACCCAGTACTTC. This sequence encodes CASSRRGEAYQETQYF.

The CDR3 here is CASSYDPRDTQYF. CDR3 sequence (DNA): TGTGCCAGCAGTTACGATCCCCGGGATACGCAGTATTTT. The chain employs TRBV6-6 and TRBJ2-3; D unresolved. This CDR3 is built from 13 residues. Per the germline V gene, CDR1 is MNHNY and CDR2 is SVGAGI (reference sequence). V was cut by 2 bases and J by 6 bases, with 9 bases left in between.

On this clone itself: In the same sample, other DNA sequences code for this CDR3. The rearrangement uses TRBV6-1 and TRBJ2-7, with a weak D call TRBD1 (5 bases). This CDR3 comprises 15 residues. Trimming left V 3 bases short and J 2 bases short, with 14 bases between. Per germline, CDR1 MNHNS and CDR2 SASEGT. The chain's CDR3 is CASSEGLALTYEQYF. The CDR3 DNA reads TGTGCCAGCAGTGAGGGGCTCGCCCTGACCTACGAGCAGTACTTC.

V gene TRBV4-1 combines with J gene TRBJ1-1; D is perhaps TRBD1 (6 bases). The V end was cut by 2 bases, the J end by 11 bases, with 15 bases between. This CDR3 comprises 13 residues. The germline V gene has CDR1 MGHRA and CDR2 YSYEKL. The CDR3 DNA is TGCGCCAGCAGCCAATTTCACAGGGATTTGGCTTTCTTT. Amino acids: CASSQFHRDLAFF.

This chain joins TRBV2 and TRBJ2-7; a possible D gene is TRBD2 (5 bases). Germline loops: CDR1 SNHLY, CDR2 FYNNEI. Between the trimmed V and J ends, which lost 2 bases and 11 bases, there was a span of 19 bases. CDR3 length: 14 residues. This chain's CDR3 is CASSESPGPYGEYF. The CDR3 DNA is TGTGCCAGCAGTGAAAGCCCGGGCCCCTACGGGGAGTACTTC. The whole variable domain, filled in from reference TRBV2 and TRBJ2-7, reads EPEVTQTPSHQVTQMGQEVILRCVPISNHLYFYWYRQILGQKVEFLVSFYNNEISEKSEIFDDQFSVERPDGSNFTLKIRSTKLEDSAMYFCASSESPGPYGEYFGPGTRLTVT.

The chain is built from TRBV7-9 and TRBJ1-1; D possibly corresponds to TRBD1 (5 bases). Germline V gene lookup returns CDR1 SEHNR and CDR2 FQNEAQ (reference sequence). V was cut by 10 bases and J by 1 base, with 10 bases left in between. The CDR3 sequence is 12 residues long. The CDR3 DNA reads as TGTGCCACCGGGAGGGGGAACACTGAAGCTTTCTTT. The encoded protein is CATGRGNTEAFF. Using reference TRBV7-9 and TRBJ1-1 for the parts outside the CDR3, the full variable domain is DTGVSQNPRHKITKRGQNVTFRCDPISEHNRLYWYRQTLGQGPEFLTYFQNEAQLEKSRLLSDRFSAERPKGSFSTLEIQRTEQGDSAMYLCATGRGNTEAFFGQGTRLTVV.

This rearrangement joins TRBV7-8 to TRBJ2-3; 13 bases agree with TRBD2. V trimming: 5 bases; J trimming: 1 base; junction bases outside the gene matches: 9. The CDR3 totals 18 residues. Germline V gene lookup returns CDR1 SGHVS and CDR2 FQNEAQ. The CDR3 reads CASSTRLAGGRGTDTQYF. As DNA, the CDR3 is TGTGCCAGCAGCACCCGACTAGCGGGAGGCCGGGGCACAGATACGCAGTATTTT.

The J gene is TRBJ2-2, the V gene TRBV5-1, with 10 bases matching TRBD1. J gave up 1 base and V 1 base, and 10 bases lay outside the gene matches. Germline CDR1 reads SGHRS; CDR2 reads YFSETQ. There are 19 residues in the CDR3. CDR3 DNA sequence: TGCGCCAGCAGCTTGCTACTCTTGACAGGGGGCCAGAACACCGGGGAGCTGTTTTTT. Translation gives CASSLLLLTGGQNTGELFF. The variable domain in full, with the rest retrieved from reference TRBV5-1 and TRBJ2-2, is KAGVTQTPRYLIKTRGQQVTLSCSPISGHRSVSWYQQTPGQGLQFLFEYFSETQRNKGNFPGRFSGRQFSNSRSEMNVSTLELGDSALYLCASSLLLLTGGQNTGELFFGEGSRLTVL.

The chain carries TRBV6-1 and TRBJ2-3, with D perhaps matching TRBD1 or TRBD2 (6 bases each). V was shortened by 2 bases and J by 4 bases, with 13 bases between the two germline ends. This CDR3 is 15 amino acids long. CDR1 MNHNS and CDR2 SASEGT come from the germline V gene. The chain's CDR3 is CASSEKGGFADTQYF. CDR3 coding DNA: TGTGCCAGCAGTGAAAAAGGGGGGTTCGCAGATACGCAGTATTTT.

The V call is TRBV27, the J call TRBJ2-7; possibly TRBD1 or TRBD2 for D (6 bases each). The germline V gene has CDR1 MNHEY and CDR2 SMNVEV (reference sequence). V was cut by 7 bases and J by 4 bases, with 20 bases left in between. The CDR3 is made up of 15 amino acids. The CDR3 region has the DNA TGTGCCAGCACCCCGCGAGGGGGGCTCCAGTACGAGCAGTACTTC. Its translation is CASTPRGGLQYEQYF.